This TCR beta chain stems from a study of cytomegalovirus exposure and HLA in healthy donors. Study-level information: A prior analysis found about 110 million unique TCR beta sequences from 150 million to 200 million T cells.

In this sample, this clone turned up a few times. The antigen is not known. The PCR used 60 Vbeta and 13 Jbeta primers. Method: immunoSEQ multiplex PCR; TCRdb's copy keeps in-frame clones and lacks some. The table shows some 130,000 clones, with over 80% occurring only once. Points from the study as a whole: Researchers had no immune exposure information except CMV serostatus available. In presence/absence analyses, roughly uniform sequencing depth across donors was assumed. The study listed some 160 cytomegalovirus-associated TCR beta chains.

The clonotype comes from a man aged 40-50 years in good health and CMV-seronegative. The specimen was PBMCs.

The CDR3: CASTARTGMEPQHF. The CDR3 nucleotides read TGTGCCAGCACGGCTCGGACGGGAATGGAGCCCCAGCATTTT. The chain recombines TRBV6-5 with TRBJ1-5; D is unclear. This CDR3 spans 14 amino acids. Germline V CDR1 and CDR2: MNHEY, SVGAGI. Trimming took off 7 bases at V and 8 bases at J, with 18 bases between the two ends.